The clone carrying this T cell receptor (beta chain) appeared many times. Antigen specificity is unknown. This specimen comes from a study of T cells in Graves' hyperthyroidism and ophthalmopathy. V was clipped by 6 bases and J by 2 bases; unmatched bases: 8. The CDR3 has 16 residues. The germline V gene encodes CDR1 MNHEY and CDR2 SVGEGT. The TCR beta CDR3 regions underwent amplification using RNA transcripts as the source. HTBI primers were used for first-round RT-PCR of the TCR CDR3. TCRdb reprocessed the multiplex PCR reads with MiXCR, giving one entry per CDR3 protein. The data show about 420,000 distinct CDR3 sequences, with around 13% seen just once and 5.3% held by the top ten. Study results and limitations: Ophthalmopathy was model-predicted a median approximately 6.4 months pre-onset.

It was 10 ml of fresh peripheral blood that supplied the PBMCs. The sample taken for sequencing was blood. The sequence derives from a woman aged 18-29 years with Graves' hyperthyroidism. The V gene is TRBV6-2 or TRBV6-3, the J gene TRBJ2-7; 12 bases are shared with TRBD1. This CDR3 reads CASSTRDRGLAYEQYF. CDR3 DNA sequence: TGTGCCAGCAGCACCCGGGACAGGGGGCTCGCCTACGAGCAGTACTTC.